Following are 19 T cell receptor beta chains from one sample sequenced in a study of blood T cell repertoires in COVID-19. Assay: immunoSEQ multiplex PCR; the TCRdb copy retains only in-frame clones and omits some. The repertoire includes a few hundred thousand clones, 75% to 90% of them detected once, and 3.5% to 5% sits in the top ten. Sequenced material: peripheral blood. These receptor sequences come from a woman aged 40 to 50 who had recovered from COVID-19.

The chain recombines TRBV5-5 with TRBJ1-2; the match to TRBD1 covers 9 bases. This CDR3 comprises 16 residues. Trimming removed 0 bases from V and 5 bases from J; junction bases left unmatched: 8. Per the germline V gene, CDR1 is SGHKS and CDR2 is YYEKEE (reference sequence). The CDR3 DNA reads TGTGCCAGCAGCTTGGGGGCCCCGGGACAGGGATATGGCTACACCTTC. This translates into CASSLGAPGQGYGYTF. The complete variable domain, with remaining parts taken from reference TRBV5-5 and TRBJ1-2, reads DAGVTQSPTHLIKTRGQQVTLRCSPISGHKSVSWYQQVLGQGPQFIFQYYEKEERGRGNFPDRFSARQFPNYSSELNVNALLLGDSALYLCASSLGAPGQGYGYTFGSGTRLTVV.

The rearrangement links TRBV2 to TRBJ2-2; 9 nucleotides match TRBD1. This CDR3 region has 15 residues. CDR1 SNHLY and CDR2 FYNNEI come from the germline V gene. The V and J ends lost 6 bases and 4 bases, in that order; junction bases with no gene match: 6. The CDR3 bases are TGTGCCAGCAGCGCCGGGACAGGGACCACCGGGGAGCTGTTTTTT. Translation: CASSAGTGTTGELFF. Full variable domain (rest looked up from reference TRBV2 and TRBJ2-2): EPEVTQTPSHQVTQMGQEVILRCVPISNHLYFYWYRQILGQKVEFLVSFYNNEISEKSEIFDDQFSVERPDGSNFTLKIRSTKLEDSAMYFCASSAGTGTTGELFFGEGSRLTVL.

The chain recombines TRBV2 with TRBJ1-2; D possibly corresponds to TRBD1 (6 bases). CDR3 length equals 15 residues. Trimming removed 2 bases at V and 5 bases at J, with 15 bases between. Germline loops: CDR1 SNHLY, CDR2 FYNNEI. CDR3: CASSEIGSGAYGYTF. DNA for the CDR3: TGTGCCAGCAGTGAAATCGGGTCAGGGGCTTATGGCTACACCTTC.

V usage is TRBV3-1 (or the pseudogene TRBV3-2) and J usage is TRBJ2-7, with 12 bases lining up with TRBD2. After removal of 1 base from V and 2 bases from J, the junction contained 3 bases not matched to a gene. The CDR3 is 16 residues long. The V gene's germline CDR1 is LGHDT and CDR2 YNNKEL (reference sequence). CDR3 nucleotides: TGTGCCAGCAGCCAAGGCGGGACTAGCGGGCCCTACGAGCAGTACGTC. This codes for CASSQGGTSGPYEQYV.

This sequence joins TRBV6-5 and TRBJ1-1, with D possibly TRBD1 on 6 matching bases. This CDR3 region has 15 residues. Trimming took 7 bases from V and 1 from J, leaving 16 bases between them. Germline-derived CDR1 and CDR2 are MNHEY and SVGAGI. The CDR3: CASTQPGQPNTEAFF. CDR3 in DNA: TGTGCCAGCACCCAACCTGGACAGCCGAACACTGAAGCTTTCTTT.

This clone showed up just a few times. The chain is built from TRBV19 and TRBJ1-6; weak D call: TRBD1 (6 bases). Trimming removed 5 bases at V and 13 bases at J, with 24 bases between. Germline values: CDR1 LNHDA, CDR2 SQIVND (reference sequence). There are 16 residues in the CDR3. The CDR3 bases are TGTGCCAGTAGTTCACCGGACAGCCGGGGTACTGGGCCCCTCCACTTT. Its translation: CASSSPDSRGTGPLHF. Based on the CDR3 plus reference TRBV19 and TRBJ1-6, the full variable domain is DGGITQSPKYLFRKEGQNVTLSCEQNLNHDAMYWYRQDPGQGLRLIYYSQIVNDFQKGDIAEGYSVSREKKESFPLTVTSAQKNPTAFYLCASSSPDSRGTGPLHFGNGTRLTVT.

V and J are TRBV6-5 and TRBJ1-2, with D tentatively TRBD1 (5 bases). The ends were cut back, 4 bases at V and 2 bases at J, with 5 bases in the middle. The CDR3 totals 12 residues. The germline V gene has CDR1 MNHEY and CDR2 SVGAGI. The CDR3 region is CASSSGNYGYTF. DNA of the CDR3: TGTGCCAGCAGTTCAGGGAACTATGGCTACACCTTC.

The chain carries TRBV2 and TRBJ1-5; D gene ambiguous. The V gene's germline CDR1 is SNHLY and CDR2 FYNNEI. The CDR3 has 16 residues. The germline V and J ends were trimmed by 3 bases and 4 bases, with 16 bases remaining between them. DNA of the CDR3: TGTGCCAGCAGTGAGGGAGGACGCCGTGCGAATCAGCCCCAGCATTTT. Its protein is CASSEGGRRANQPQHF.

This clone has only one observation. The CDR3 is CASSPTGGSNQPQHF. The CDR3 DNA follows: TGTGCCAGCAGCCCAACAGGGGGAAGCAATCAGCCCCAGCATTTT. The chain uses TRBV5-6 and TRBJ1-5; 8 positions match TRBD1. This CDR3 has 15 amino acids. Looked up from germline, CDR1 is SGHDT and CDR2 is YYEEEE. Trimming cost V 4 bases and J 1 base; bases outside gene matches: 4.

The CDR3 bases are TGTGCCAGCAGTCCCAAGACTAGCGGGAGGGTTTACACCGGGGAGCTGTTTTTT. Residues: CASSPKTSGRVYTGELFF. V gene TRBV27 combines with J gene TRBJ2-2; 14 bases line up with TRBD2. This CDR3 contains 18 residues. With 5 bases clipped from V and 3 bases from J, the junction kept 8 bases outside the gene matches. Germline CDR1 reads MNHEY; CDR2 reads SMNVEV (reference sequence).

The chain links TRBV4-1 to TRBJ2-2, with D possibly being TRBD2 (6 bases). V dropped 1 base and J dropped 4 bases, with 13 bases sitting between them. This CDR3 is built from 16 residues. Germline V gene data show CDR1 as MGHRA and CDR2 as YSYEKL. In nucleotides, the CDR3 is TGCGCCAGCAGCCAAGTCTGGACTAACCCCACCGGGGAGCTGTTTTTT. Encoded protein: CASSQVWTNPTGELFF.

A few counts support this clone. The chain has TRBV9 and TRBJ2-2, with 8 bases aligning to TRBD1. The CDR3 is made up of 15 amino acids. In germline, CDR1 is SGDLS, CDR2 YYNGEE. The J segment lost 2 bases and the V segment lost 5 bases, leaving 5 bases of the junction unmatched. CDR3 in amino acids: CASRPGTGNTGELFF. CDR3 nucleotide sequence: TGTGCCAGCAGACCCGGGACAGGAAACACCGGGGAGCTGTTTTTT.

This chain joins TRBV19 and TRBJ1-3; D unresolved. Trimming shortened V by 7 bases and J by 0 bases, and 13 bases separated the two germline ends. The CDR3 is 15 residues long. Germline CDR1 LNHDA, CDR2 SQIVND (reference sequence). This chain's CDR3 is CASIADLSSGNTIYF. In DNA, the CDR3 is TGTGCCAGTATTGCTGACTTGAGCTCTGGAAACACCATATATTTT.

In this sample, this clone turned up once. The chain links TRBV30 to TRBJ1-4; 7 bases line up with TRBD1. CDR3 length equals 13 residues. From germline, CDR1 is GTSNPN and CDR2 SVGIG (reference sequence). CDR3 region: CARSTGRGEKLFF. The CDR3, as DNA: TGTGCTCGTTCGACAGGGAGAGGTGAAAAACTGTTTTTT.

V usage is TRBV12-3 or TRBV12-4 and J usage is TRBJ1-6; D unclear. The V and J ends lost 6 bases and 8 bases respectively, with 11 bases between them. CDR3 length: 13 residues. The CDR3 region has the DNA TGTGCCAGCAGGGGTCTGCAGGATTCACCCCTCCACTTT. Translated: CASRGLQDSPLHF.

V is TRBV18 and J is TRBJ2-7, with a possible D match to TRBD1 (5 bases). Germline assignment: CDR1 KGHSH and CDR2 LQKENI. This CDR3 comprises 13 residues. The V end lost 3 bases, the J end lost 3 bases, and 9 bases lay between the germline ends. The CDR3 sequence: CASSPQGDYEQYF. For the CDR3, the DNA is TGTGCCAGCTCACCCCAGGGTGACTACGAGCAGTACTTC.

The chain uses TRBV18 and TRBJ2-5, with TRBD2 matching over 14 bases. Germline loops: CDR1 KGHSH, CDR2 LQKENI. V was clipped by 2 bases and J by 5 bases; unmatched bases: 1. This CDR3 has 15 amino acids. The CDR3: CASSPRTSGRETQYF. The CDR3 DNA reads as TGTGCCAGCTCACCAAGGACTAGCGGGAGGGAGACCCAGTACTTC.

This clone has just a few counts. V and J are TRBV10-2 and TRBJ1-1, with D unclear. CDR3 length: 12 amino acids. V lost 8 bases, J lost 1 base, and 8 bases lay in between. From germline, CDR1 is WSHSY and CDR2 SAAADI. The CDR3 DNA follows: TGCGCCAGCGGGCGGGCGAACACTGAAGCTTTCTTT. This encodes CASGRANTEAFF.

This clone was counted many times. The rearrangement uses TRBV15 and TRBJ2-7; TRBD1 might be the D (6 bases). In germline, CDR1 is LNHNV, CDR2 YYDKDF (reference sequence). The CDR3 loop spans 14 amino acids. V was cut by 0 bases and J by 4 bases, with 10 bases left in between. The CDR3 loop reads CATSREQGQYEQYV. In DNA, the CDR3 is TGTGCCACCAGCAGAGAACAGGGACAATACGAGCAGTACGTC.